One and the same sample provided the 2 T cell receptor beta chains below, sequenced in a study of blood T cells in healthy people across ages. Together with a sample-barcoded 5' primer, a J-beta primer mix was included in a second PCR lasting roughly 7 to 11 cycles. TCRdb fed the 5' RACE reads into MiXCR, producing one record per CDR3 protein. In the table there are about 1.8 million distinct CDR3 sequences, about 50% of which are singletons. Source material: blood. The receptors derive from a middle-aged woman in good health.

Note on this clonotype: The junction shows a germline mismatch at one end, possibly a read error. This chain joins TRBV10-3 and TRBJ2-3; D may be TRBD2 (6 bases). The germline V gene has CDR1 ENHRY and CDR2 SYGVKD. This CDR3 comprises 14 residues. The CDR3: CANSEGGRGDTQYF. CDR3 coding DNA: TGTGCCAACAGTGAAGGTGGGCGGGGAGATACGCAGTATTTT.

The V call is TRBV6-5, the J call TRBJ1-4; no reliable D call. With 6 bases removed from V and 0 bases from J, the gap between germline ends came to 8 bases. Germline assignment: CDR1 MNHEY and CDR2 SVGAGI. The CDR3 is made up of 14 amino acids. The CDR3 DNA is TGTGCCAGCAGAGTACAGCCAACTAATGAAAAACTGTTTTTT. Translated: CASRVQPTNEKLFF.